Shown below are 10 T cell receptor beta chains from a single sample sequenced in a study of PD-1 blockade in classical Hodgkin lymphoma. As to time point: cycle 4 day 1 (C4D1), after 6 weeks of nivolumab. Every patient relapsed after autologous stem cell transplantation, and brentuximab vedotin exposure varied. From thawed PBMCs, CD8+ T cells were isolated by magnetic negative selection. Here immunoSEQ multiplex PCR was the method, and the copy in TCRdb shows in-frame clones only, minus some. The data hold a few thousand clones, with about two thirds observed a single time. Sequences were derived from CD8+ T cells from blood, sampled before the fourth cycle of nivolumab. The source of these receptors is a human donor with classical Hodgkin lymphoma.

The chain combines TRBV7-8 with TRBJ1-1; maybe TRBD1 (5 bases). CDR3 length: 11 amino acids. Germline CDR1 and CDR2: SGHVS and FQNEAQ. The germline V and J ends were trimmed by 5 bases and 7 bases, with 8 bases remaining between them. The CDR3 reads CASSAQGEAFF. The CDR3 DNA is TGTGCCAGCAGCGCGCAGGGTGAAGCTTTCTTT.

The CDR3 DNA follows: TGTGCCAGCATAGGACAGGGGGAGGCCTATGGCTACACCTTC. Its protein product is CASIGQGEAYGYTF. This sequence joins TRBV7-9 and TRBJ1-2, with TRBD1 matching over 10 bases. The CDR3 covers 14 residues. Germline CDR1 and CDR2: SEHNR and FQNEAQ (reference sequence). After removal of 7 bases from V and 4 bases from J, the junction contained 6 bases not matched to a gene.

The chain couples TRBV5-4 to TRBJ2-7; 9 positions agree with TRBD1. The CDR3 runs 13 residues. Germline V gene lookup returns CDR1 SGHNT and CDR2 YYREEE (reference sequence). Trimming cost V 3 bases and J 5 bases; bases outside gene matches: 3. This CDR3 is CASSYRGPNEQYF. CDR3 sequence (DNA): TGTGCCAGCAGCTACAGGGGGCCTAACGAGCAGTACTTC.

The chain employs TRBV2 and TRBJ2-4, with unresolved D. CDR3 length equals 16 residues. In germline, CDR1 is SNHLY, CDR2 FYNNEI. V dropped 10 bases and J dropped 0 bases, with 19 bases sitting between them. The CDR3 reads CATTPLMTLAKNIQYF. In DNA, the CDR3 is TGTGCCACGACCCCCCTGATGACTCTAGCCAAAAACATTCAGTACTTC.

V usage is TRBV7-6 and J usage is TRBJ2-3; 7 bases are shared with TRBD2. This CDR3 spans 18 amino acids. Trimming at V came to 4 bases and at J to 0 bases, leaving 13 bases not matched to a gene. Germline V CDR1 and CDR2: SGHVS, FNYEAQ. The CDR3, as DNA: TGTGCCAGCAGCTCCCAAGCGGCTAGCGGAATTAGCACAGATACGCAGTATTTT. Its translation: CASSSQAASGISTDTQYF.

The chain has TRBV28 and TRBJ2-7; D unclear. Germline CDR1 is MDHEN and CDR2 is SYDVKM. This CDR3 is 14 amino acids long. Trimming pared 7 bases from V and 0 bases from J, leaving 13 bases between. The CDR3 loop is CASTELVSSYEQYF. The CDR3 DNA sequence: TGTGCCAGCACTGAGTTGGTTAGCTCCTACGAGCAGTACTTC.

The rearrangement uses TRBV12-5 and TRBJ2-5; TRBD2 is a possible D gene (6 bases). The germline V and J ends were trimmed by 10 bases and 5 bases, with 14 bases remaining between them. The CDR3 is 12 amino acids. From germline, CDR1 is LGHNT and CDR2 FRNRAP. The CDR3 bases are TGTGCTACCCCGACTAGATCCGAGACCCAGTACTTC. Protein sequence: CATPTRSETQYF. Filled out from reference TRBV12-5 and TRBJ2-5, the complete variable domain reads DARVTQTPRHKVTEMGQEVTMRCQPILGHNTVFWYRQTMMQGLELLAYFRNRAPLDDSGMPKDRFSAEMPDATLATLKIQPSEPRDSAVYFCATPTRSETQYFGPGTRLLVL.

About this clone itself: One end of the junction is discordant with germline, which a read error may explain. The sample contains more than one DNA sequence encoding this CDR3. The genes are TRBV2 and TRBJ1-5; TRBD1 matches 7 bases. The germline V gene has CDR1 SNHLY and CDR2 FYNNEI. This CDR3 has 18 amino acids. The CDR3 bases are TGTGCCAGTAGTGATCCGGGACAGCCTAACGTGGGCAATCAGCCCCAGCATTTT. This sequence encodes CASSDPGQPNVGNQPQHF.

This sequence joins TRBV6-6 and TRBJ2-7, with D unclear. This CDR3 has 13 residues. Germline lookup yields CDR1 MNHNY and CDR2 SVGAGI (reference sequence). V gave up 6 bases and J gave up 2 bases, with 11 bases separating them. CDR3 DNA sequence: TGTGCCAGCAGCCTAACAGCCGCCTACGAGCAGTACTTC. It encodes CASSLTAAYEQYF.

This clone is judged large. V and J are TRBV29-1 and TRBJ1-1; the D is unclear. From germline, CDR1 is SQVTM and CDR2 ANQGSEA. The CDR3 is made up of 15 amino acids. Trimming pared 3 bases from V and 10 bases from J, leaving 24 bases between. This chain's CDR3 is CSVEATKNPFPAAFF. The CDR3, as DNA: TGCAGCGTTGAGGCCACGAAGAATCCCTTCCCGGCAGCTTTCTTT.